Below, one T cell receptor (beta chain) is given with its context. Germline CDR1 is MNHEY and CDR2 is SVGEGT. Trimming took 2 bases from V and 0 from J, leaving 7 bases between them. The CDR3 contains 14 residues. Treatment reported: some 20 received Ad26.COV2.S at low or high dose, single or two shots; 5 received placebo; per-sample allocation not given. Collection of the samples took place on day 63 after the first injection of vaccine or placebo. This sample is part of a study of Ad26.COV2.S vaccination and SARS-CoV-2 variants. Repertoires were generated with immunoSEQ multiplex PCR, while TCRdb's copy carries only in-frame clones and drops some. The table lists about 420,000 clones, 88% of them singletons.

The gene calls are TRBV6-2 or TRBV6-3 and TRBJ1-1, with D maybe TRBD1 (6 bases). The sample in question was peripheral blood, obtained in a trial of Ad26.COV2.S vaccine versus placebo. The sequence was collected from a person aged 18-65 years who received the Ad26.COV2.S COVID-19 vaccine or a placebo. The CDR3 loop reads CASSYGGLNTEAFF. CDR3 nucleotides: TGTGCCAGCAGTTACGGGGGCCTGAACACTGAAGCTTTCTTT.